This passage covers 22 T cell receptor beta chains from one sample sequenced in a study of T cell responses to AZD1222 COVID-19 vaccine. The repertoire was sequenced with immunoSEQ multiplex PCR; TCRdb's copy has only in-frame clones and lacks some. Of about 140,000 clones detected, about nine tenths appear once; the ten largest clones hold roughly 1.5%. This sample comprised peripheral blood, obtained 28 days after the second AZD1222 dose. These receptors all stem from an adult who received the AZD1222 COVID-19 vaccine.

This clone was counted a single time. V is TRBV7-2 and J is TRBJ2-2; TRBD2 agrees at 8 bases. The germline CDR1 and CDR2 sequences are SGHTA and FQGNSA. This CDR3 has 15 residues. V trimming: 4 bases; J trimming: 6 bases; junction bases outside the gene matches: 7. CDR3 nucleotide sequence: TGTGCCAGCAGCTCCTCCTTAGCGGGACCCGGGGAGCTGTTTTTT. Amino acids: CASSSSLAGPGELFF.

The chain carries TRBV16 and TRBJ1-2, with a tentative D call TRBD1 (5 bases). Germline V lookup: CDR1 KGHSY, CDR2 FQNENV. This CDR3 spans 15 amino acids. Trimming pared 4 bases from V and 6 bases from J, leaving 18 bases between. This CDR3 is CASSLPGMGRNGYTF. The CDR3 DNA follows: TGTGCCAGCAGCCTTCCAGGGATGGGAAGGAATGGCTACACCTTC.

The CDR3 DNA reads as TGTGCCAGCAGCTTAGGCGGGGGGGTTACAGATACGCAGTATTTT. Residues: CASSLGGGVTDTQYF. This rearrangement joins TRBV7-9 to TRBJ2-3; 9 nucleotides agree with TRBD2. V was clipped by 1 base and J by 3 bases; unmatched bases: 2. Germline V lookup: CDR1 SEHNR, CDR2 FQNEAQ (reference sequence). The CDR3 length is 15 residues. The full variable domain, in which reference TRBV7-9 and TRBJ2-3 provide the parts outside the CDR3, is DTGVSQNPRHKITKRGQNVTFRCDPISEHNRLYWYRQTLGQGPEFLTYFQNEAQLEKSRLLSDRFSAERPKGSFSTLEIQRTEQGDSAMYLCASSLGGGVTDTQYFGPGTRLTVL.

In its sample, this clone was seen once. The V gene is TRBV7-2, the J gene TRBJ2-7; D remains ambiguous. V lost 1 base to trimming and J lost 4 bases, with 14 bases between them. This CDR3 is 15 amino acids long. Germline CDR1 and CDR2: SGHTA and FQGNSA. This CDR3 is CASSLGVIRQYEQYF. DNA of the CDR3: TGTGCCAGCAGCTTAGGAGTTATTCGGCAGTACGAGCAGTACTTC.

The CDR3 sequence is CASSFDSYGYTF. The DNA for the CDR3 is TGTGCCAGCAGCTTTGACAGCTATGGCTACACCTTC. The V gene is TRBV5-4, the J gene TRBJ1-2; tentatively, D is TRBD1 (5 bases). The CDR3 is 12 amino acids. Germline CDR1 reads SGHNT; CDR2 reads YYREEE (reference sequence). With 2 bases removed from V and 4 bases from J, the gap between germline ends came to 6 bases.

The chain is built from TRBV7-2 and TRBJ2-3, with 9 bases that match TRBD1. Trimming took 6 bases from V and 4 from J; bases not matched to a gene: 5. The CDR3 spans 14 residues. Germline CDR1 SGHTA, CDR2 FQGNSA. CDR3 bases: TGTGCCAGCAGAGCCGGGACAGGGCCAGATACGCAGTATTTT. This codes for CASRAGTGPDTQYF.

The chain links TRBV28 to TRBJ1-4, with 12 bases lining up with TRBD1. The CDR3 extends over 14 amino acids. V was pared by 7 bases and J by 12 bases, with 9 bases of the junction left unmatched. CDR1 is MDHEN and CDR2 is SYDVKM in the germline V gene. The CDR3 DNA reads as TGTGCCAGCACATCCGGGACAGGGGGCGCCCAACTGTTTTTT. Translating gives CASTSGTGGAQLFF.

The chain joins TRBV14 to TRBJ1-5, with D possibly TRBD1 on 5 matching bases. This CDR3 is 13 amino acids long. The V gene lost 4 bases and the J gene lost 5 bases, with 9 bases spanning the gap. Germline V gene lookup returns CDR1 SGHDN and CDR2 FVKESK. The CDR3 nucleotides read TGTGCCAGCAGCCTTTCCAGGGATCAGCCCCAGCATTTT. As protein: CASSLSRDQPQHF.

The chain couples TRBV5-1 to TRBJ2-1; 9 bases match TRBD1. Trimming at V came to 0 bases and at J to 5 bases, leaving 6 bases not matched to a gene. The CDR3 runs to 16 residues. Germline CDR1 reads SGHRS; CDR2 reads YFSETQ. CDR3 residues: CASSLVGTGLHNEQFF. The DNA for the CDR3 is TGCGCCAGCAGCTTGGTCGGGACAGGGCTACACAATGAGCAGTTCTTC.

The chain combines TRBV5-6 with TRBJ2-7; D possibly corresponds to TRBD2 (5 bases). Germline loops: CDR1 SGHDT, CDR2 YYEEEE. V was cut by 2 bases and J by 2 bases, with 17 bases left in between. The CDR3 sequence is 16 residues long. CDR3 nucleotide sequence: TGTGCCAGCAGCTTATTTGGGGAGCGGTTCCCCTACGAGCAGTACTTC. It yields the protein CASSLFGERFPYEQYF.

The rearrangement joins TRBV4-3 to TRBJ2-3; a possible D gene is TRBD2 (6 bases). The CDR3 is 14 amino acids. CDR1 and CDR2 (germline): LGHNA, YSLEER. V was shortened by 4 bases and J by 7 bases, with 15 bases between the two germline ends. The CDR3 DNA reads as TGCGCCAGCAGCCGATTTGAGGACTATCATACGCAGTATTTT. This gives the protein CASSRFEDYHTQYF.

The rearrangement joins TRBV19 to TRBJ2-6; 8 nucleotides match TRBD1. The trim removed 7 bases at V and 4 bases at J, leaving 9 bases unmatched. The CDR3 extends over 16 amino acids. Germline assignment: CDR1 LNHDA and CDR2 SQIVND (reference sequence). The CDR3 sequence: CASTVQGARGANVLTF. CDR3 nucleotides: TGTGCCAGTACAGTCCAGGGGGCGAGAGGGGCCAACGTCCTGACTTTC.

The chain uses TRBV28 and TRBJ2-5; 7 nucleotides align to TRBD1. The V gene end was trimmed by 5 bases and the J gene end by 5 bases; junction bases not matched to a gene: 2. The CDR3 contains 12 residues. Germline loops: CDR1 MDHEN, CDR2 SYDVKM. CDR3 in DNA: TGTGCCAGCAGTGACAGGGCGGAGACCCAGTACTTC. This translates into CASSDRAETQYF.

This chain links TRBV18 with TRBJ2-5; TRBD2 matches at 14 bases. The CDR3 is made up of 15 amino acids. V shed 3 bases and J 8 bases; nucleotides not matched to a gene: 5. Germline loops: CDR1 KGHSH, CDR2 LQKENI. As DNA, the CDR3 is TGTGCCAGCTCACCGGGGACTAGCGGGAGTGAAACCCAGTACTTC. Its translation is CASSPGTSGSETQYF.

The sample holds a few counts of this clone. The chain employs TRBV7-9 and TRBJ2-1; 14 positions agree with TRBD2. Germline V CDR1 and CDR2: SEHNR, FQNEAQ (reference sequence). CDR3 size: 16 residues. The V and J ends lost 5 bases and 6 bases, in that order; junction bases with no gene match: 6. CDR3 residues: CASSPGLAGVTNEQFF. CDR3 DNA: TGTGCCAGCAGCCCGGGACTAGCGGGAGTAACCAATGAGCAGTTCTTC. Drawing the rest from reference TRBV7-9 and TRBJ2-1, the complete variable domain is DTGVSQNPRHKITKRGQNVTFRCDPISEHNRLYWYRQTLGQGPEFLTYFQNEAQLEKSRLLSDRFSAERPKGSFSTLEIQRTEQGDSAMYLCASSPGLAGVTNEQFFGPGTRLTVL.

The J gene is TRBJ1-1, the V gene TRBV13; D unresolved. Trimming stripped 3 bases from V and 1 base from J, with 12 bases between. The CDR3 consists of 15 residues. CDR1 and CDR2 from the germline V gene are PRHDT and FYEKMQ (reference sequence). The CDR3 bases are TGTGCCAGCAGCTTTCCACACGGGAGGAACACTGAAGCTTTCTTT. Protein: CASSFPHGRNTEAFF.

This clone appeared a single time. The chain combines TRBV3-1 (or the pseudogene TRBV3-2) with TRBJ1-6, with D possibly TRBD1 on 5 matching bases. CDR3 size: 16 residues. Germline V gene sequence: CDR1 LGHDT, CDR2 YNNKEL (reference sequence). Trimming shortened V by 0 bases and J by 8 bases, and 14 bases separated the two germline ends. This CDR3 reads CASSQDGTAVDSPLHF. The CDR3 coding sequence is TGTGCCAGCAGCCAAGATGGGACGGCAGTGGATTCACCCCTCCACTTT.

The chain joins TRBV7-9 to TRBJ2-1; 11 nucleotides align to TRBD2. Per germline, CDR1 SEHNR and CDR2 FQNEAQ (reference sequence). This CDR3 contains 16 residues. Trimming removed 5 bases from V and 6 bases from J; junction bases left unmatched: 9. The CDR3 DNA sequence: TGTGCCAGCAGCGCGCGGGGGACTAGCGGAATCAATGAGCAGTTCTTC. Its protein product is CASSARGTSGINEQFF.

In its sample, this clone was seen once. The chain couples TRBV5-1 to TRBJ2-6; D is unclear. The V and J ends lost 0 bases and 3 bases respectively, with 7 bases between them. Germline assignment: CDR1 SGHRS and CDR2 YFSETQ. This CDR3 contains 15 residues. The CDR3 protein is CASSLGSGGANVLTF. In nucleotides, the CDR3 is TGCGCCAGCAGCTTGGGGTCTGGTGGGGCCAACGTCCTGACTTTC. Filled out from reference TRBV5-1 and TRBJ2-6, the complete variable domain reads KAGVTQTPRYLIKTRGQQVTLSCSPISGHRSVSWYQQTPGQGLQFLFEYFSETQRNKGNFPGRFSGRQFSNSRSEMNVSTLELGDSALYLCASSLGSGGANVLTFGAGSRLTVL.

The rearrangement joins TRBV5-5 to TRBJ1-2; no reliable D call. Germline CDR1 SGHKS, CDR2 YYEKEE (reference sequence). Trimming took off 4 bases at V and 3 bases at J, with 4 bases between the two ends. CDR3 length: 11 amino acids. CDR3 residues: CASSRDYGYTF. The CDR3 DNA reads as TGTGCCAGCAGCCGGGACTATGGCTACACCTTC.

This clone is a singleton in its sample. This chain uses TRBV2 with TRBJ1-1; D may be TRBD1 (5 bases). CDR1 is SNHLY, CDR2 FYNNEI, per germline. The V gene lost 3 bases and the J gene lost 4 bases, with 18 bases spanning the gap. This CDR3 comprises 16 residues. The DNA of the CDR3 is TGTGCCAGCAGTGACTGGGACGGCCCGGTCGGCACTGAAGCTTTCTTT. It encodes CASSDWDGPVGTEAFF.

The chain carries TRBV14 and TRBJ1-2; D not certain. V gave up 2 bases and J gave up 1 base, with 5 bases separating them. The length of the CDR3 is 13 residues. The germline gives CDR1 SGHDN, CDR2 FVKESK. CDR3 DNA: TGTGCCAGCAGCCAAAAGGGTAACTATGGCTACACCTTC. It yields the protein CASSQKGNYGYTF.